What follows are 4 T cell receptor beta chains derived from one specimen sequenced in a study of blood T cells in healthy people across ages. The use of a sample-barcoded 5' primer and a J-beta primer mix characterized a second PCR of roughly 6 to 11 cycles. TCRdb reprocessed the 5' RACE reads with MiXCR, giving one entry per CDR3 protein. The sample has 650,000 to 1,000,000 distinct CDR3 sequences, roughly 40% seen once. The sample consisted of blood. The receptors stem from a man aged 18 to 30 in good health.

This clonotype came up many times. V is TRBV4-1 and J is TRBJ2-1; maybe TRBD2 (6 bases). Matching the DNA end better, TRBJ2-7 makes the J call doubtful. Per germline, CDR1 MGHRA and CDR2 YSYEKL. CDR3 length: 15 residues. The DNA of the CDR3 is TGCGCCAGCAGCCAAGATACTAGCTCCTACAATGAGCAGTACTTC. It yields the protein CASSQDTSSYNEQYF.

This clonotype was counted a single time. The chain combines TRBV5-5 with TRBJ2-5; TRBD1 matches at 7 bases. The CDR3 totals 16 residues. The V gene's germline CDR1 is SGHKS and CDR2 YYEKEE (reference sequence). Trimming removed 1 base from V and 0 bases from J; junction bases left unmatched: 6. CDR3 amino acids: CASSLRGQTNQETQYF. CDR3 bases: TGTGCCAGCAGCTTGAGGGGGCAGACGAACCAAGAGACCCAGTACTTC.

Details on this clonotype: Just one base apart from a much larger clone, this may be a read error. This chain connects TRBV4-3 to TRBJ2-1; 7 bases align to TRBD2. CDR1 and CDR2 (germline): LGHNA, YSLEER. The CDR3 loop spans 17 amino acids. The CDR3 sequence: CASSQDSAGSSHNEQFF. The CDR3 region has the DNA TGCGCCAGCAGCCAAGATTCAGCGGGGAGCTCCCACAATGAGCAGTTCTTC.

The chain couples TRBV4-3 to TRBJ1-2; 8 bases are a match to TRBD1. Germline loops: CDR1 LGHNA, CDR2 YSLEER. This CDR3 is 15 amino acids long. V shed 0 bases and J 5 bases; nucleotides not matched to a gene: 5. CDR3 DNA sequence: TGCGCCAGCAGCCAAGATCGACGGACAGGGTATGGCTACACCTTC. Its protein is CASSQDRRTGYGYTF.